This T cell receptor (beta chain) was found in a study of blood T cell repertoires in COVID-19. The CDR3 consists of 11 residues. V lost 8 bases to trimming and J lost 11 bases, with 15 bases between them. This table comes from immunoSEQ multiplex PCR, and its TCRdb copy is limited to in-frame clones, with some not included. Here the sample spans 400,000 to 550,000 clones, roughly 91% being singletons. This receptor was obtained from a woman under 40 with acute or convalescent COVID-19. The chain has TRBV12-3 or TRBV12-4 and TRBJ1-1, with D perhaps matching TRBD1 (5 bases). The sequenced sample was peripheral blood. DNA for the CDR3: TGTGCCAGCTCCGGGGGAGGGCGGGCTTTCTTT. It encodes CASSGGGRAFF.